The source of this T cell receptor (beta chain) is a study of blood T cell repertoires in COVID-19. Sequencing was performed with immunoSEQ multiplex PCR; in TCRdb, only in-frame clones are kept and a portion is missing. The sample includes about 480,000 clones, roughly 88% of them seen just once. Those who participated ranged in age from roughly 18 to 90 years and resided in about two dozen US areas. The source is a woman between 40 and 55 years old who had recovered from COVID-19. Sequenced: PBMCs or T cells enriched from blood (not recorded which).

The CDR3 loop reads CASSVAVGTSGRGARNIQYF. Written as DNA, the CDR3 is TGTGCCAGCAGCGTAGCAGTGGGGACTAGCGGGAGAGGGGCAAGGAACATTCAGTACTTC. The chain is built from TRBV9 and TRBJ2-4; 14 positions agree with TRBD2. Germline V gene data show CDR1 as SGDLS and CDR2 as YYNGEE. CDR3 size: 20 residues. Germline trimming cut 0 bases from V and 7 bases from J; bases unmatched to any gene: 15.